The T cell receptor (beta chain) described here comes from a study of blood T cell repertoires in COVID-19. Whole-study context: Whether acute or convalescent, the COVID-19 samples came from the United States, Italy and Spain. The analysed material was cDNA or gDNA that came from T cells, B-cell-depleted T cells, or PBMCs.

The CDR3 contains 17 residues. The J segment lost 2 bases and the V segment lost 3 bases, leaving 14 bases of the junction unmatched. Per the germline V gene, CDR1 is GTSNPN and CDR2 is SVGIG (reference sequence). Original processing notes: Estimation of nucleated cell counts relied on the amplification of reference gene primers. TCRdb keeps only in-frame clones here, not all; method: immunoSEQ multiplex PCR. The V and J calls and clone size were taken over from that table, and D and trimming were inferred from the DNA. The sample consists of 120,000 or so clones, around 90% of them appearing once. The sequence was obtained from a woman between 50 and 59 years old with active or convalescent COVID-19. Sequenced sample: peripheral blood. The V and J genes are TRBV30 and TRBJ2-3; 7 nucleotides align to TRBD1. The CDR3 nucleotides read TGTGCCTGGAGAGAGACCGGGACAGTGATGGTCACAGATACGCAGTATTTT. This sequence encodes CAWRETGTVMVTDTQYF.